These T cell receptor beta chains were read from a single sample in a study of patients and donors after allogeneic stem cell transplantation. TCRdb redid the calling of the RT-PCR reads with MiXCR, one entry per CDR3 protein. The repertoire holds 150,000 to 200,000 distinct CDR3 sequences, about 24% seen once, with 20% to 30% in the top ten. Sequencing used blood, either unsorted or a sorted T cell fraction (not recorded which). These receptor sequences come from a human donor who was either an allogeneic HSCT recipient or a stem cell or donor lymphocyte infusion donor (not recorded which). It is not recorded whose cells these are; they may come from a transplant donor. Each CDR3 is given with its conserved first and last residue. The D gene is left open where the match is weak. Clone size is not always given. Where it is, it says once, few, many or a class for expanded clones.

cdr3_length: 15
j_call: TRBJ1-4
d_call: NA
clone_size: few
v_call: TRBV6-5
cdr3_aa: CASRNRFRVTEKLFF
cdr3_nt: TGTGCCAGCAGGAACAGATTCAGGGTGACCGAAAAACTGTTTTTT

cdr3_length: 14
j_call: TRBJ1-5
d_call: NA
clone_size: NA
v_call: TRBV4-1
cdr3_aa: CASSHYWRNQPQHF
cdr3_nt: TGCGCCAGCAGTCATTATTGGCGCAATCAGCCCCAGCATTTT

cdr3_length: 13
j_call: TRBJ1-1
d_call: NA
clone_size: few
v_call: TRBV19
cdr3_aa: CASKGGRAPEAFF
cdr3_nt: TGTGCCAGTAAAGGAGGGAGGGCGCCTGAAGCTTTCTTT

cdr3_length: 13
j_call: TRBJ2-1
d_call: TRBD2
clone_size: few
v_call: TRBV11-2
cdr3_aa: CASRIGLALALFF
cdr3_nt: TGTGCCAGCAGAATTGGACTAGCACTAGCCTTGTTCTTC

cdr3_length: 18
j_call: TRBJ2-2
d_call: TRBD2
clone_size: NA
v_call: TRBV5-6
cdr3_aa: CASSLRTSAIGGTGELFF
cdr3_nt: TGTGCCAGCAGCTTGCGGACTAGCGCCATAGGTGGCACCGGGGAGCTGTTTTTT

cdr3_length: 13
j_call: TRBJ2-7
d_call: NA
clone_size: NA
v_call: TRBV5-1
cdr3_aa: CASSLLLNSEQYF
cdr3_nt: TGCGCCAGCAGCTTGCTATTAAACAGTGAGCAGTACTTC

cdr3_length: 12
j_call: TRBJ1-1
d_call: NA
clone_size: few
v_call: TRBV14
cdr3_aa: CASSQTRAEAFF
cdr3_nt: TGTGCCAGCAGCCAGACAAGGGCTGAAGCTTTCTTT

cdr3_length: 12
j_call: TRBJ1-5
d_call: TRBD1
clone_size: NA
v_call: TRBV6-1
cdr3_aa: CASGQGNQPQHF
cdr3_nt: TGTGCCAGCGGACAGGGCAATCAGCCCCAGCATTTT

cdr3_length: 16
j_call: TRBJ2-1
d_call: NA
clone_size: NA
v_call: TRBV14
cdr3_aa: CASSQISESSYNEQFF
cdr3_nt: TGTGCCAGCAGCCAGATATCAGAGAGCTCCTACAATGAGCAGTTCTTC

cdr3_length: 16
j_call: TRBJ2-5
d_call: NA
clone_size: few
v_call: TRBV21-1
cdr3_aa: CASSSTSGRAQETQYF
cdr3_nt: TGTGCCAGCAGTTCGACTAGCGGGAGAGCTCAAGAGACCCAGTACTTC

cdr3_length: 15
j_call: TRBJ2-5
d_call: NA
clone_size: NA
v_call: TRBV12-3/TRBV12-4
cdr3_aa: CATKPGRGVGETQYF
cdr3_nt: TGTGCCACAAAGCCCGGGCGAGGGGTTGGAGAGACCCAGTACTTC

cdr3_length: 14
j_call: TRBJ1-1
d_call: NA
clone_size: NA
v_call: TRBV7-3
cdr3_aa: CASSLRSDGDEAFF
cdr3_nt: TGTGCCAGCAGCTTAAGGAGCGATGGGGATGAAGCTTTCTTT

cdr3_length: 17
j_call: TRBJ2-2
d_call: TRBD1
clone_size: NA
v_call: TRBV7-9
cdr3_aa: CASSPTADRENTGELFF
cdr3_nt: TGTGCCAGCAGCCCTACCGCAGACAGGGAGAACACCGGGGAGCTGTTTTTT

cdr3_length: 18
j_call: TRBJ1-5
d_call: NA
clone_size: NA
v_call: TRBV4-2
cdr3_aa: CASSPSGMGPYSNQPQHF
cdr3_nt: TGTGCCAGCAGCCCAAGTGGCATGGGGCCTTATAGCAATCAGCCCCAGCATTTT

cdr3_length: 15
j_call: TRBJ2-1
d_call: NA
clone_size: NA
v_call: TRBV7-6
cdr3_aa: CASSLLSYSYNEQFF
cdr3_nt: TGTGCCAGCAGCTTATTGTCCTACTCCTACAATGAGCAGTTCTTC

cdr3_length: 16
j_call: TRBJ1-1
d_call: NA
clone_size: few
v_call: TRBV7-9
cdr3_aa: CASSLVRGLENTEAFF
cdr3_nt: TGTGCCAGCAGCTTAGTCCGGGGGCTTGAGAACACTGAAGCTTTCTTT

cdr3_length: 18
j_call: TRBJ2-1
d_call: NA
clone_size: NA
v_call: TRBV14
cdr3_aa: CASMVTLRILSSYNEQFF
cdr3_nt: TGTGCCAGCATGGTGACCCTCAGGATCCTGAGCTCCTACAATGAGCAGTTCTTC

cdr3_length: 15
j_call: TRBJ2-3
d_call: TRBD1
clone_size: few
v_call: TRBV24-1
cdr3_aa: CATSDFTGGTDTQYF
cdr3_nt: TGTGCCACCAGTGATTTCACAGGGGGTACAGATACGCAGTATTTT

cdr3_length: 15
j_call: TRBJ1-2
d_call: NA
clone_size: NA
v_call: TRBV28
cdr3_aa: CASGFPGARDGGYTF
cdr3_nt: TGTGCCAGCGGTTTCCCAGGGGCCCGGGATGGTGGCTACACCTTC

cdr3_length: 16
j_call: TRBJ1-1
d_call: NA
clone_size: few
v_call: TRBV6-5
cdr3_aa: CASSYALDGGGTEAFF
cdr3_nt: TGTGCCAGCAGTTACGCTCTGGACGGAGGGGGGACTGAAGCTTTCTTT

cdr3_length: 16
j_call: TRBJ1-6
d_call: NA
clone_size: NA
v_call: TRBV20-1
cdr3_aa: CSAYTRNHSPNSPLHF
cdr3_nt: TGCAGTGCCTACACGCGAAATCATAGCCCCAATTCACCCCTCCACTTT

cdr3_length: 16
j_call: TRBJ2-1
d_call: NA
clone_size: NA
v_call: TRBV7-2
cdr3_aa: CASSRNVWADNNEQFF
cdr3_nt: TGTGCCAGCAGCCGGAACGTGTGGGCTGACAACAATGAGCAGTTCTTC

cdr3_length: 13
j_call: TRBJ2-5
d_call: NA
clone_size: NA
v_call: TRBV29-1
cdr3_aa: CSIPRTVQETQYF
cdr3_nt: TGCAGCATACCTCGGACAGTGCAAGAGACCCAGTACTTC

cdr3_length: 15
j_call: TRBJ2-3
d_call: TRBD1
clone_size: NA
v_call: TRBV9
cdr3_aa: CASSVGDRGTDTQYF
cdr3_nt: TGTGCCAGCAGCGTAGGGGACAGGGGCACAGATACGCAGTATTTT

cdr3_length: 13
j_call: TRBJ1-1
d_call: NA
clone_size: few
v_call: TRBV20-1
cdr3_aa: CSASLPGLSEAFF
cdr3_nt: TGCAGTGCTAGCCTCCCGGGGCTGAGTGAAGCTTTCTTT

cdr3_length: 14
j_call: TRBJ2-2
d_call: NA
clone_size: few
v_call: TRBV7-3
cdr3_aa: CASSLRGTTGELFF
cdr3_nt: TGTGCCAGCAGCTTGAGGGGTACGACCGGGGAGCTGTTTTTT

cdr3_length: 14
j_call: TRBJ1-1
d_call: NA
clone_size: many
v_call: TRBV5-1
cdr3_aa: CASSLGGVNTEAFF
cdr3_nt: TGCGCCAGCAGCTTGGGGGGAGTTAACACTGAAGCTTTCTTT

cdr3_length: 15
j_call: TRBJ1-5
d_call: NA
clone_size: NA
v_call: TRBV4-1
cdr3_aa: CASSTREGGHQPQHF
cdr3_nt: TGCGCCAGTTCTACCAGGGAAGGGGGGCATCAGCCCCAGCATTTT

cdr3_length: 13
j_call: TRBJ1-2
d_call: NA
clone_size: few
v_call: TRBV20-1
cdr3_aa: CSPKRGSAGGYTF
cdr3_nt: TGCAGTCCCAAAAGAGGCTCAGCGGGTGGCTACACCTTC

cdr3_length: 13
j_call: TRBJ2-1
d_call: TRBD2
clone_size: NA
v_call: TRBV7-3
cdr3_aa: CASSSHLSSGIFF
cdr3_nt: TGTGCCAGCAGCTCCCACCTCTCTAGCGGGATCTTCTTC

cdr3_length: 13
j_call: TRBJ1-1
d_call: NA
clone_size: many
v_call: TRBV9
cdr3_aa: CASSWTENTEAFF
cdr3_nt: TGTGCCAGCAGCTGGACAGAGAACACTGAAGCTTTCTTT

cdr3_length: 16
j_call: TRBJ2-3
d_call: TRBD1
clone_size: NA
v_call: TRBV5-1
cdr3_aa: CASSRAGGSGTDTQYF
cdr3_nt: TGCGCCAGCAGCCGGGCAGGGGGCAGTGGCACAGATACGCAGTATTTT

cdr3_length: 13
j_call: TRBJ1-1
d_call: NA
clone_size: NA
v_call: TRBV5-1
cdr3_aa: CASSLGMGTEAFF
cdr3_nt: TGCGCCAGCAGCTTAGGAATGGGCACTGAAGCTTTCTTT

cdr3_length: 11
j_call: TRBJ2-1
d_call: NA
clone_size: NA
v_call: TRBV12-3/TRBV12-4
cdr3_aa: CASSLDNEQFF
cdr3_nt: TGTGCCAGCAGTTTGGACAATGAGCAGTTCTTC

cdr3_length: 17
j_call: TRBJ1-1
d_call: NA
clone_size: NA
v_call: TRBV15
cdr3_aa: CATSRDVKRVWDTEAFF
cdr3_nt: TGTGCCACCAGCAGAGATGTGAAGAGGGTCTGGGACACTGAAGCTTTCTTT

cdr3_length: 14
j_call: TRBJ2-7
d_call: NA
clone_size: NA
v_call: TRBV4-2
cdr3_aa: CASSRWTVDYEQYF
cdr3_nt: TGTGCCAGCAGCCGATGGACTGTAGACTACGAGCAGTACTTC

cdr3_length: 17
j_call: TRBJ2-7
d_call: NA
clone_size: few
v_call: TRBV5-8
cdr3_aa: CASASRWGGTLSYEQYF
cdr3_nt: TGTGCCAGCGCATCTAGGTGGGGGGGCACACTCTCCTACGAGCAGTACTTC

cdr3_length: 14
j_call: TRBJ2-3
d_call: NA
clone_size: NA
v_call: TRBV5-1
cdr3_aa: CASSPGAATDTQYF
cdr3_nt: TGCGCCAGCAGCCCAGGTGCTGCCACAGATACGCAGTATTTT

cdr3_length: 13
j_call: TRBJ1-4
d_call: TRBD1
clone_size: NA
v_call: TRBV29-1
cdr3_aa: CSVGDSRNEKLFF
cdr3_nt: TGCAGCGTAGGGGACAGCAGAAATGAAAAACTGTTTTTT

cdr3_length: 16
j_call: TRBJ2-7
d_call: NA
clone_size: few
v_call: TRBV5-6
cdr3_aa: CASSLWGALNPYEQYF
cdr3_nt: TGTGCCAGCAGCTTGTGGGGCGCACTCAATCCCTACGAGCAGTACTTC